A single sample gave rise to the 27 T cell receptor beta chains below, sequenced in a study of beta chain features in type 1 diabetes. Expressed TCRB transcripts were sequenced because the entire RNA isolate underwent reverse transcription. Measured with immunoSEQ multiplex PCR; TCRdb has only the in-frame clones, and not every one. The sample lists around 160,000 clones, approximately 9.1% occurring once. Notes on the study in general: Patients with Type 1 diabetes showed moderately but significantly shorter TCRB CDR3s in all four CD4+ subsets.

These receptors lack a known antigen. Material for sequencing was central memory CD4+ T cells from blood. The receptors derive from a woman aged 30 to 39 with type 1 diabetes.

This clone showed up many times. The chain couples TRBV28 to TRBJ2-7; D uncertain. V was trimmed by 4 bases and J by 6 bases, leaving 22 bases between them. This CDR3 has 16 residues. CDR1 MDHEN and CDR2 SYDVKM come from the germline V gene. The CDR3 nucleotides are TGTGCCAGCAGTTCACCCGTGCAGGTCTATTCTGGCGAGCAGTACTTC. Protein product: CASSSPVQVYSGEQYF.

This chain links TRBV11-2 with TRBJ2-3; 7 bases map to TRBD1. Germline CDR1 is SGHAT and CDR2 is FQNNGV. Trimming at V came to 5 bases and at J to 5 bases, leaving 10 bases not matched to a gene. This CDR3 spans 15 amino acids. The CDR3 coding sequence is TGTGCCAGCAGCAGACAGGGTGAGGTAGAAGATACGCAGTATTTT. Amino acid sequence: CASSRQGEVEDTQYF.

This clone was recorded a few times. The rearrangement links TRBV5-6 to TRBJ1-2, with D maybe TRBD1 (6 bases). Trimming removed 4 bases from V and 3 bases from J, with 13 bases in between. The germline gives CDR1 SGHDT, CDR2 YYEEEE. The CDR3 length is 14 residues. CDR3 sequence reads: CASSPGQGYYGYTF. CDR3 DNA: TGTGCCAGCAGCCCCGGGCAGGGGTACTATGGCTACACCTTC.

The chain links TRBV9 to TRBJ1-2; TRBD1 might be the D (6 bases). Germline V gene data show CDR1 as SGDLS and CDR2 as YYNGEE. V gave up 6 bases and J gave up 1 base, with 13 bases separating them. CDR3 size: 14 residues. The CDR3 protein is CASNPSGDNYGYTF. The DNA of the CDR3 is TGTGCCAGCAATCCGTCAGGGGATAACTATGGCTACACCTTC.

This clone was detected only a few times. This chain connects TRBV4-1 to TRBJ2-3; D gene unclear. This CDR3 contains 15 residues. Looked up from germline, CDR1 is MGHRA and CDR2 is YSYEKL. V lost 1 base, J lost 4 bases, and 12 bases lay in between. The CDR3, as DNA: TGCGCCAGCAGCCAAGCGGCGTTAAGCGCAGATACGCAGTATTTT. This sequence encodes CASSQAALSADTQYF.

This clone showed up just a few times. V usage is TRBV6-5 and J usage is TRBJ2-5; 11 bases match TRBD2. The trim removed 1 base at V and 5 bases at J, leaving 6 bases unmatched. The CDR3 is made up of 16 amino acids. From germline, CDR1 is MNHEY and CDR2 SVGAGI. In DNA, the CDR3 is TGTGCCAGCAGTTACTATAGCGGGAGGGCCGGGGAGACCCAGTACTTC. It codes for CASSYYSGRAGETQYF.

This clone has a handful of counts. CDR3 nucleotides: TGTGCCAGCAGCTTGGCTCGAGAGAGCTACGAGCAGTACTTC. Protein product: CASSLARESYEQYF. The rearrangement uses TRBV5-6 and TRBJ2-7; D is unresolved. Trimming pared 0 bases from V and 3 bases from J, leaving 10 bases between. CDR3 length equals 14 residues. In germline, CDR1 is SGHDT, CDR2 YYEEEE.

The chain joins TRBV7-9 to TRBJ1-2; maybe TRBD1 (6 bases). V shed 0 bases and J shed 3 bases, with 8 bases lying between them. This CDR3 spans 14 amino acids. Germline values: CDR1 SEHNR, CDR2 FQNEAQ (reference sequence). The CDR3, as DNA: TGTGCCAGCAGCTTAGCCCAGGGGTACTATGGCTACACCTTC. Encoded protein: CASSLAQGYYGYTF.

The V and J genes are TRBV5-1 and TRBJ2-2, with 13 nucleotides matching TRBD2. The V gene's germline CDR1 is SGHRS and CDR2 YFSETQ. This CDR3 has 15 residues. After removal of 3 bases from V and 5 bases from J, the junction contained 1 base not matched to a gene. The CDR3 DNA reads as TGCGCCAGCAGCTCGGGACTAGCGGGAACCGGGGAGCTGTTTTTT. Translated: CASSSGLAGTGELFF.

Only a few counts were recorded for this clone. This chain connects TRBV14 to TRBJ2-1, with 13 nucleotides matching TRBD2. The length of the CDR3 is 17 residues. V shed 3 bases, J shed 7 bases, and the junction held 9 bases outside the gene matches. In germline, CDR1 is SGHDN, CDR2 FVKESK. CDR3 in amino acids: CASSQLQTSGRINEQFF. CDR3 sequence (DNA): TGTGCCAGCAGCCAGCTCCAGACTAGCGGGAGGATTAATGAGCAGTTCTTC.

This chain links TRBV19 with TRBJ2-6, with 8 positions matching TRBD2. The CDR3 has 16 residues. J was trimmed by 4 bases and V by 6 bases; bases with no gene match: 8. Germline assignment: CDR1 LNHDA and CDR2 SQIVND (reference sequence). The CDR3 bases are TGTGCCAGTAGCCGGGAGGGGTACTCCGGGGCCAACGTCCTGACTTTC. Amino acid sequence: CASSREGYSGANVLTF.

This clone was counted ten times or more. The V call is TRBV9, the J call TRBJ2-1; 8 bases match TRBD1. The CDR3 has 15 residues. J was trimmed by 5 bases and V by 3 bases; bases with no gene match: 7. In germline, CDR1 is SGDLS, CDR2 YYNGEE. The CDR3 here is CASSAGQGGNNEQFF. The CDR3 region has the DNA TGTGCCAGCAGCGCCGGACAGGGTGGGAACAATGAGCAGTTCTTC.

This clone has just a few counts. The chain carries TRBV11-3 and TRBJ2-7; 7 bases map to TRBD1. Germline V gives CDR1 SGHNT, CDR2 YENEEA. After removal of 4 bases from V and 2 bases from J, the junction contained 11 bases not matched to a gene. CDR3 length: 16 amino acids. DNA of the CDR3: TGTGCCAGCAGCTCCAAATTCGGGACAGCTACCTACGAGCAGTACTTC. Translation gives CASSSKFGTATYEQYF.

The J gene is TRBJ1-5, the V gene TRBV30; 10 nucleotides match TRBD1. After removal of 5 bases from V and 5 bases from J, the junction contained 3 bases not matched to a gene. Germline assignment: CDR1 GTSNPN and CDR2 SVGIG (reference sequence). This CDR3 spans 13 amino acids. For the CDR3, the DNA is TGTGCCTGGGCCGGACAGGGGGATCAGCCCCAGCATTTT. It codes for CAWAGQGDQPQHF.

The sample holds a few counts of this clone. The chain employs TRBV25-1 and TRBJ1-5, with TRBD1 matching 8 bases. Germline V gene data show CDR1 as MGHDK and CDR2 as SYGVNS. The CDR3 extends over 14 amino acids. Trimming removed 3 bases from V and 2 bases from J; junction bases left unmatched: 0. The CDR3 here is CASSEGQGNQPQHF. CDR3 nucleotide sequence: TGTGCCAGCAGTGAGGGACAGGGCAATCAGCCCCAGCATTTT.

This clone has a handful of counts. The gene calls are TRBV30 and TRBJ1-1; D uncertain. The CDR3 is 14 residues long. V dropped 5 bases and J dropped 0 bases, with 13 bases sitting between them. Germline V gene sequence: CDR1 GTSNPN, CDR2 SVGIG (reference sequence). The CDR3 sequence is CAWGLTAMNTEAFF. CDR3 nucleotides: TGTGCCTGGGGACTTACTGCCATGAACACTGAAGCTTTCTTT.

The chain recombines TRBV15 with TRBJ2-4; the D is unclear. Trimming removed 1 base at V and 5 bases at J, with 18 bases between. Germline V gives CDR1 LNHNV, CDR2 YYDKDF (reference sequence). The CDR3 loop spans 17 amino acids. The CDR3 nucleotides read TGTGCCACCAGCAGAGGGCAGATTCGAGCGAGCGAAAACATTCAGTACTTC. Its translation: CATSRGQIRASENIQYF.

The chain employs TRBV5-1 and TRBJ2-1; the D gene is possibly TRBD2 (6 bases). This CDR3 contains 14 residues. Germline CDR1 reads SGHRS; CDR2 reads YFSETQ. V was trimmed by 0 bases and J by 6 bases, leaving 10 bases between them. CDR3 coding DNA: TGCGCCAGCAGCTTGGGTTCAGCGGGCAATGAGCAGTTCTTC. Translated: CASSLGSAGNEQFF.

The V gene is TRBV7-9, the J gene TRBJ1-1; 9 positions match TRBD1. With 5 bases clipped from V and 5 bases from J, the junction kept 6 bases outside the gene matches. Looked up from germline, CDR1 is SEHNR and CDR2 is FQNEAQ (reference sequence). This CDR3 is built from 14 residues. CDR3 in amino acids: CASSPDRGPTEAFF. The CDR3 nucleotides read TGTGCCAGCAGCCCGGACAGGGGTCCAACTGAAGCTTTCTTT.

This clone was seen more than once but under ten times. The V call is TRBV30, the J call TRBJ1-3; 8 bases agree with TRBD1. The germline V gene encodes CDR1 GTSNPN and CDR2 SVGIG (reference sequence). The junction had 7 bases not matched to a gene; V was cut back by 2 bases and J by 4 bases. This CDR3 has 15 residues. The CDR3 DNA is TGTGCCTGGAGTAAGCCGGGACAGGTGGGAAACACCATATATTTT. Protein sequence: CAWSKPGQVGNTIYF.

The chain links TRBV19 to TRBJ2-7; 9 bases map to TRBD1. The CDR3 spans 14 residues. Germline V gives CDR1 LNHDA, CDR2 SQIVND (reference sequence). Trimming removed 6 bases from V and 7 bases from J; junction bases left unmatched: 10. CDR3 residues: CASRQQADRGEQYF. DNA of the CDR3: TGTGCCAGTAGGCAACAGGCCGACAGGGGGGAGCAGTACTTC. Using reference TRBV19 and TRBJ2-7 for the parts outside the CDR3, the full variable domain is DGGITQSPKYLFRKEGQNVTLSCEQNLNHDAMYWYRQDPGQGLRLIYYSQIVNDFQKGDIAEGYSVSREKKESFPLTVTSAQKNPTAFYLCASRQQADRGEQYFGPGTRLTVT.

The chain couples TRBV6-5 to TRBJ1-1; 7 bases are shared with TRBD1. J gave up 7 bases and V 0 bases, and 5 bases lay outside the gene matches. The CDR3 loop spans 14 amino acids. Germline CDR1 MNHEY, CDR2 SVGAGI. In nucleotides, the CDR3 is TGTGCCAGCAGTTACTCGACAGGGACGATTGAAGCTTTCTTT. As protein: CASSYSTGTIEAFF.

The chain uses TRBV19 and TRBJ1-5, with no clear D. V was cut by 1 base and J by 5 bases, with 6 bases left in between. CDR3 length: 13 residues. Germline V gene lookup returns CDR1 LNHDA and CDR2 SQIVND (reference sequence). The DNA of the CDR3 is TGTGCCAGTAGTATAGGTCTCGATCAGCCCCAGCATTTT. This sequence encodes CASSIGLDQPQHF.

The rearrangement joins TRBV27 to TRBJ2-1; 9 positions match TRBD2. The trim removed 2 bases at V and 7 bases at J, leaving 3 bases unmatched. This CDR3 has 14 amino acids. CDR1 is MNHEY, CDR2 SMNVEV, per germline (reference sequence). DNA of the CDR3: TGTGCCAGCAGTTTAGAGCTAGCGGGAAATGAGCAGTTCTTC. It translates to CASSLELAGNEQFF.

This clone was counted between two and nine times. This rearrangement joins TRBV19 to TRBJ1-5, with D hard to call. CDR3 length equals 14 residues. The ends were cut back, 5 bases at V and 7 bases at J, with 15 bases in the middle. The germline gives CDR1 LNHDA, CDR2 SQIVND (reference sequence). As DNA, the CDR3 is TGTGCCAGTAGTCGCGGCCCGGGCGGGCAGCCCCAGCATTTT. Residues: CASSRGPGGQPQHF.

This clone turned up a few times. The rearrangement joins TRBV14 to TRBJ1-1, with TRBD1 matching over 8 bases. The CDR3 has 16 amino acids. Looked up from germline, CDR1 is SGHDN and CDR2 is FVKESK. With V trimmed by 3 bases and J by 0 bases, 6 bases remained unmatched. DNA of the CDR3: TGTGCCAGCAGCCATCGGACAGGGAAATTGAACACTGAAGCTTTCTTT. This encodes CASSHRTGKLNTEAFF.

The chain uses TRBV27 and TRBJ1-2, with D uncertain. The ends were cut back, 6 bases at V and 0 bases at J, with 5 bases in the middle. The germline gives CDR1 MNHEY, CDR2 SMNVEV (reference sequence). The length of the CDR3 is 12 residues. In DNA, the CDR3 is TGTGCCAGCAGCCGAGCTAACTATGGCTACACCTTC. It translates to CASSRANYGYTF.